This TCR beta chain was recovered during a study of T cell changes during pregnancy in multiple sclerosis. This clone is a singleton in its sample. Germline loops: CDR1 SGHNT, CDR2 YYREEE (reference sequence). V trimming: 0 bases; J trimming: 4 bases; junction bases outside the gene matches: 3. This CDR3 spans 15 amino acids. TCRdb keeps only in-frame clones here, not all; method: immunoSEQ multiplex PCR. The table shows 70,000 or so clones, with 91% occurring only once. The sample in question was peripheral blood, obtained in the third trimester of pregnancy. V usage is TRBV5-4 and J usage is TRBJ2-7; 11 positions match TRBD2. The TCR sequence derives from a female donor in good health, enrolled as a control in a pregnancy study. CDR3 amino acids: CASSLGTSGLYEQYF. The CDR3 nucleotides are TGTGCCAGCAGCTTGGGGACTAGCGGGCTTTACGAGCAGTACTTC.